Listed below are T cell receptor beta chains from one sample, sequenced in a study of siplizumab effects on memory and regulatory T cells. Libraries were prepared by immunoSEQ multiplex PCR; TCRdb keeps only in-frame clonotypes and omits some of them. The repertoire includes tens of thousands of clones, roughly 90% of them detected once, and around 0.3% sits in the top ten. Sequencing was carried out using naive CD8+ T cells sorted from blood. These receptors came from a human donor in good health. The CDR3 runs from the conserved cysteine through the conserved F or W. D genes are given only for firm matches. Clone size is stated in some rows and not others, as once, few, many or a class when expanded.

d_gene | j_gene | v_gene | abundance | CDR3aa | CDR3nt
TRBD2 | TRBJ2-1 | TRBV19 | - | CASSIGGGSYNEQFF | TGTGCCAGTAGTATAGGGGGGGGCTCCTACAATGAGCAGTTCTTC
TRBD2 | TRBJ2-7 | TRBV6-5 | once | CASSYESSGTYEQYF | TGTGCCAGCAGTTACGAGTCTAGCGGAACCTACGAGCAGTACTTC
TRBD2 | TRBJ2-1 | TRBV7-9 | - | CASSSATSSGRQDEQFF | TGTGCCAGCAGCTCCGCTACAAGTAGCGGGAGACAGGATGAGCAGTTCTTC
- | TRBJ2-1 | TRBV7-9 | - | CASSPPGLVMNEQFF | TGTGCCAGCAGCCCCCCGGGACTGGTTATGAATGAGCAGTTCTTC
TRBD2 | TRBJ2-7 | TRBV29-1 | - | CSVDPKGTSGSSYEQYF | TGCAGCGTTGACCCAAAGGGGACTAGCGGGAGCTCCTACGAGCAGTACTTC
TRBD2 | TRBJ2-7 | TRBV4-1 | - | CASSPTAGGHEQYF | TGCGCCAGCAGCCCTACAGCGGGAGGGCACGAGCAGTACTTC
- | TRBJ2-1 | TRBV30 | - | CAWSGGAGYNEQFF | TGTGCCTGGAGTGGTGGTGCTGGATACAATGAGCAGTTCTTC
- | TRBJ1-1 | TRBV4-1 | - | CASSQDSRIPNTEAFF | TGCGCCAGCAGCCAAGATTCCCGCATACCGAACACTGAAGCTTTCTTT
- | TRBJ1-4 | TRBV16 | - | CASSQELATNEKLFF | TGTGCCAGCAGCCAAGAATTAGCAACTAATGAAAAACTGTTTTTT
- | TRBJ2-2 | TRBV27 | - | CASSLGGQELFF | TGTGCCAGCAGTTTAGGGGGACAGGAGCTGTTTTTT
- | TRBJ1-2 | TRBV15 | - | CATSRDVGDYGYTF | TGTGCCACCAGCAGAGATGTGGGGGACTATGGCTACACCTTC
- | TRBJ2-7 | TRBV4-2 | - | CASSQDRYSHYEQYF | TGTGCCAGCAGCCAAGATAGGTACTCTCACTACGAGCAGTACTTC
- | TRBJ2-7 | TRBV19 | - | CASSIVSSRYEQYF | TGTGCCAGTAGTATAGTTTCCAGTCGCTACGAGCAGTACTTC
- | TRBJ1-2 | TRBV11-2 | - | CASTPVRADYGYTF | TGTGCCAGCACCCCAGTGAGGGCCGACTATGGCTACACCTTC
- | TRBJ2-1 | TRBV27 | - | CASSPTPSGNEQFF | TGTGCCAGCAGTCCGACCCCGTCTGGGAATGAGCAGTTCTTC
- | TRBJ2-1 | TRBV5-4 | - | CASSSVESNYNEQFF | TGTGCCAGCAGCTCCGTAGAATCCAACTACAATGAGCAGTTCTTC
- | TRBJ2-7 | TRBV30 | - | CAWGLEGLRREQYF | TGTGCCTGGGGCTTAGAGGGCTTACGGAGGGAGCAGTACTTC
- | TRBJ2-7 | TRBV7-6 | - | CASSSNTYEQYF | TGTGCCAGCAGCTCGAACACCTACGAGCAGTACTTC
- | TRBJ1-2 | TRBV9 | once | CASRGTGSTNYGYTF | TGTGCCAGCAGGGGAACCGGGAGCACTAACTATGGCTACACCTTC
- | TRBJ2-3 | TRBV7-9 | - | CASSFSTDTQYF | TGTGCCAGCAGCTTTTCCACAGATACGCAGTATTTT
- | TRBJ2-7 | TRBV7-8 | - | CASSLTVLAPFNEQYF | TGTGCCAGCAGCTTAACCGTTCTAGCTCCGTTCAACGAGCAGTACTTC
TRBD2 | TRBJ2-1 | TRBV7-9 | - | CASSPPIGGGPGNEQFF | TGTGCCAGCAGCCCGCCGATCGGGGGAGGGCCTGGGAATGAGCAGTTCTTC
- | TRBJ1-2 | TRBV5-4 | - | CASSLEERSYGYTF | TGTGCCAGCAGCTTGGAGGAACGAAGCTATGGCTACACCTTC
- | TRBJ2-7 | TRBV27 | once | CASSPGVGYEQYF | TGTGCCAGCAGTCCAGGGGTGGGCTACGAGCAGTACTTC
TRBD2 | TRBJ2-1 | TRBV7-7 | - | CASSATSGIANEQFF | TGTGCTAGCAGCGCAACTAGCGGGATAGCGAATGAGCAGTTCTTC
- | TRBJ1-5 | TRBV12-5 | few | CASGSSDGYNQPQHF | TGTGCTAGTGGTTCATCCGACGGATACAATCAGCCCCAGCATTTT
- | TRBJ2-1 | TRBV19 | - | CASSSLISYNEQFF | TGTGCCAGTAGTTCCCTTATCTCCTACAATGAGCAGTTCTTC
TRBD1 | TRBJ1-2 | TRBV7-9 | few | CASSLMDRDNYGYTF | TGTGCCAGCAGCTTAATGGACAGGGATAACTATGGCTACACCTTC
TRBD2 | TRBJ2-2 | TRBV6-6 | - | CASSLWGGRSGELFF | TGTGCCAGCAGTCTCTGGGGAGGGCGATCCGGGGAGCTGTTTTTT
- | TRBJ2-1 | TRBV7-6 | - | CASSLQGGINEQFF | TGTGCCAGCAGCTTACAGGGGGGGATCAATGAGCAGTTCTTC
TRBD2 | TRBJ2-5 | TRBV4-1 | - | CASSQERPGLAEQETQYF | TGCGCCAGCAGCCAAGAAAGGCCGGGACTAGCGGAACAAGAGACCCAGTACTTC
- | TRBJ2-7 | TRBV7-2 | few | CASSANLVNEQYF | TGTGCCAGCAGCGCTAACCTAGTGAACGAGCAGTACTTC
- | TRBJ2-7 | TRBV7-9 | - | CASSFQGMRYEQYF | TGTGCCAGCAGCTTCCAGGGTATGCGGTACGAGCAGTACTTC
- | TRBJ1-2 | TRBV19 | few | CASSIDQRNGYTF | TGTGCCAGTAGTATAGATCAGCGCAACGGCTACACCTTC
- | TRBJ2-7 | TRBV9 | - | CASSVGVGTHEQYF | TGTGCCAGCAGCGTAGGAGTAGGAACACACGAACAGTACTTC
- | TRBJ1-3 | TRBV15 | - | CATSIEISSGNTIYF | TGTGCCACCAGCATAGAGATCAGCTCTGGAAACACCATATATTTT
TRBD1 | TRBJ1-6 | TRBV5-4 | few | CASSLRGRESPLHF | TGTGCCAGCAGCTTGAGGGGGCGCGAATCACCCCTCCACTTT
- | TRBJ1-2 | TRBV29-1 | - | CSVAQDTF | TGCAGCGTCGCTCAGGACACCTTC
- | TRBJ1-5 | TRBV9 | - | CASSVGTGLLSNQPQHF | TGTGCCAGCAGCGTAGGGACGGGACTTCTTAGCAATCAGCCCCAGCATTTT
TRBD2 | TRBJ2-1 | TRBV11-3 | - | CASSLGSSGENEQFF | TGTGCCAGCAGCTTAGGGTCTAGCGGGGAAAATGAGCAGTTCTTC
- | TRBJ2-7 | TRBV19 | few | CASSILGAEQYF | TGTGCCAGTAGTATCCTAGGGGCCGAGCAGTACTTC
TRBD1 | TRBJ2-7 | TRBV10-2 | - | CASSTGQGASEQYF | TGCGCCAGCAGTACGGGACAGGGGGCGTCCGAGCAGTACTTC
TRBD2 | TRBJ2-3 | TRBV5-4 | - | CASSSRIAGGWGVPDTQYF | TGTGCCAGCAGCTCCAGGATAGCGGGAGGGTGGGGTGTACCAGATACGCAGTATTTT